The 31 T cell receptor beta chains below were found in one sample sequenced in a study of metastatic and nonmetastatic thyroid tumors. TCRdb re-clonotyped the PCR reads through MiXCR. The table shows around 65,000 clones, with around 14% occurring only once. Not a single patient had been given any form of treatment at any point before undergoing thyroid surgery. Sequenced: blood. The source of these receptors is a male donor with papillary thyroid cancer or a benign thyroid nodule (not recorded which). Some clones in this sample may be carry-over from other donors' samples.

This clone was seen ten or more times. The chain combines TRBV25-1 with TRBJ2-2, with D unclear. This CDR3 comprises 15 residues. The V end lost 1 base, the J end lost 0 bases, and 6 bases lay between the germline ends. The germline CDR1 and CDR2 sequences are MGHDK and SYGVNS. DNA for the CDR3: TGTGCCAGCAGTGAATTTCCCTCGAACACCGGGGAGCTGTTTTTT. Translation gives CASSEFPSNTGELFF.

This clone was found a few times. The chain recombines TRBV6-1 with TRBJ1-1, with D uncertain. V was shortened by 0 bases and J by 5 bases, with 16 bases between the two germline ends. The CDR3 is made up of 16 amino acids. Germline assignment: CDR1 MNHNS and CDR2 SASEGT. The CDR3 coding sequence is TGTGCCAGCAGTGAAGCTGCAGGTTCGTGGGATACTGAAGCTTTCTTT. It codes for CASSEAAGSWDTEAFF.

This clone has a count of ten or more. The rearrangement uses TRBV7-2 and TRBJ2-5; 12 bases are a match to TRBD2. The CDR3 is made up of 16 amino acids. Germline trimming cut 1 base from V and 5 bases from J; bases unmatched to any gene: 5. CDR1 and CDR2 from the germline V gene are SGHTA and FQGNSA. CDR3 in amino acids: CASSLGLAGEGETQYF. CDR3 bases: TGTGCCAGCAGCTTAGGACTAGCGGGAGAGGGGGAGACCCAGTACTTC.

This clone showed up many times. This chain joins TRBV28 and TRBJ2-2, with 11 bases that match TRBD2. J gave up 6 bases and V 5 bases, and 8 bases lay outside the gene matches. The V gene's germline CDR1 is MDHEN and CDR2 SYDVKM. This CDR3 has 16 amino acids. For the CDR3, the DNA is TGTGCCAGCAGTCCCCGGACTAGCGGGTTACCCGGGGAGCTGTTTTTT. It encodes CASSPRTSGLPGELFF.

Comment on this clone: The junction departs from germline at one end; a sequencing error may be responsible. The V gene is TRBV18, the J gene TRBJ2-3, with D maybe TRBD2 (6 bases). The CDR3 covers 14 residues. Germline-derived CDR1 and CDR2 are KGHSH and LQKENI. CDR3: CTSPPMGRTDTQYF. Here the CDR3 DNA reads TGTACCAGCCCCCCTATGGGGAGGACAGATACGCAGTATTTT.

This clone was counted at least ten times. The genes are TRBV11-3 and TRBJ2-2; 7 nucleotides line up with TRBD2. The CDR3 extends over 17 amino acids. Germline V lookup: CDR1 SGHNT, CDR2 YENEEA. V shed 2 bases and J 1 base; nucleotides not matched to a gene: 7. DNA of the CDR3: TGTGCCAGCAGCTTATGGCCCCCTAGCGGGAACACCGGGGAGCTGTTTTTT. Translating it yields CASSLWPPSGNTGELFF.

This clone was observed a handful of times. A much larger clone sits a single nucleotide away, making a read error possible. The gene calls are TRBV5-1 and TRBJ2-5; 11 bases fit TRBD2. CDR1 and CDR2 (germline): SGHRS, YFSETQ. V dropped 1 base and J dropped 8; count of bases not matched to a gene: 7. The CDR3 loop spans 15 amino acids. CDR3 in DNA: TGCGCCAGCAGCTTGAAACTAGCGGGAGCGGATACCCAGTACTTC. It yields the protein CASSLKLAGADTQYF.

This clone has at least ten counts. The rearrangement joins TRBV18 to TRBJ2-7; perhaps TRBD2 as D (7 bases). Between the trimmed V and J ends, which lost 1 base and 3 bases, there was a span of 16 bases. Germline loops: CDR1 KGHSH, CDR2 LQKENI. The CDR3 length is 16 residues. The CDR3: CASSPQGGRLGYEQYV. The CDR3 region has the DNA TGTGCCAGCTCACCACAGGGGGGGCGTTTGGGCTACGAGCAGTACGTC.

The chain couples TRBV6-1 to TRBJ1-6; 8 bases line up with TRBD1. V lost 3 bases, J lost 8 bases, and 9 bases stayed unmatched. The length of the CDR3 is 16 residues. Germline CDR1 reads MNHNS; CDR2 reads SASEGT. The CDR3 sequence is CASSEASGTGDSPLHF. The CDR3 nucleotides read TGTGCCAGCAGTGAGGCGTCCGGGACAGGTGATTCACCCCTCCACTTT.

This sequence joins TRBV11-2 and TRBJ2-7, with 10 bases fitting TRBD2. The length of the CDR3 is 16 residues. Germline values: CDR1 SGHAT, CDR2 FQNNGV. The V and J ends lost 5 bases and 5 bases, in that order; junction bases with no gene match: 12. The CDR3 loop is CASSPGTGGTSDEQYF. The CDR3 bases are TGTGCCAGCAGCCCCGGAACAGGGGGGACTAGCGACGAGCAGTACTTC. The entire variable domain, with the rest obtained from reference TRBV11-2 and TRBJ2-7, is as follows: EAGVAQSPRYKIIEKRQSVAFWCNPISGHATLYWYQQILGQGPKLLIQFQNNGVVDDSQLPKDRFSAERLKGVDSTLKIQPAKLEDSAVYLCASSPGTGGTSDEQYFGPGTRLTVT.

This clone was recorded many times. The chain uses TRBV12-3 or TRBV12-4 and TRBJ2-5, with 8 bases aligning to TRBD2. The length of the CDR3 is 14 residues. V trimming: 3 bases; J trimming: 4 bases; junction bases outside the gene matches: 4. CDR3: CASSFPAGGETQYF. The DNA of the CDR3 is TGTGCCAGCAGTTTCCCCGCGGGAGGAGAGACCCAGTACTTC.

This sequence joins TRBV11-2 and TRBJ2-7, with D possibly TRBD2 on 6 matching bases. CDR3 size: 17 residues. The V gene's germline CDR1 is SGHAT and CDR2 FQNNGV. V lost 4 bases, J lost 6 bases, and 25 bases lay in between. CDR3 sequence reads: CASSYRDSISPVSEQYF. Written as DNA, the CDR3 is TGTGCCAGCAGCTATCGGGACTCGATCTCACCAGTTAGCGAGCAGTACTTC.

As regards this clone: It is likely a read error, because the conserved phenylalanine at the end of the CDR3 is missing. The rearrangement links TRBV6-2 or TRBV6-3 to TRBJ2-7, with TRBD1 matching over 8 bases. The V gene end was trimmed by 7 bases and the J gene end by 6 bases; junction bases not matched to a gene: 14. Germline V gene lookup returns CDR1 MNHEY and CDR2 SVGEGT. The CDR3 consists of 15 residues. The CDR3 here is CASIGTDRVKIEQYL. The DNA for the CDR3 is TGTGCCAGCATCGGGACGGACAGGGTAAAAATCGAGCAGTACCTC.

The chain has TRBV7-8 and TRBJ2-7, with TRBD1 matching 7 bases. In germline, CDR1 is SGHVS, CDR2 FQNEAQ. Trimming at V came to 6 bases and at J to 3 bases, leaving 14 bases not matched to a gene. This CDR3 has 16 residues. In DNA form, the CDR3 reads TGTGCCAGCAGTCGACAAACCGGGACAGCAGTCTACGAGCAGTACTTC. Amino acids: CASSRQTGTAVYEQYF. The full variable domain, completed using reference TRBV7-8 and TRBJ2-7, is GAGVSQSPRYKVAKRGQDVALRCDPISGHVSLFWYQQALGQGPEFLTYFQNEAQLDKSGLPSDRFFAERPEGSVSTLKIQRTQQEDSAVYLCASSRQTGTAVYEQYFGPGTRLTVT.

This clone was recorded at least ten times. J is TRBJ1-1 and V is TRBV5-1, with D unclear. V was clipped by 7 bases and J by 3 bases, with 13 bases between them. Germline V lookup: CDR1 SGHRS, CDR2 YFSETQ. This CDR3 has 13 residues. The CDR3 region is CASSGRIDTEAFF. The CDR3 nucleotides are TGCGCCAGCTCTGGACGGATTGACACTGAAGCTTTCTTT.

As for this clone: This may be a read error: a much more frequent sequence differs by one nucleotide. CDR3 sequence: CASSFAGGSGLTIDTQYF. The CDR3 DNA sequence: TGTGCCAGCAGCTTCGCCGGAGGATCGGGACTAACCATAGATACGCAGTATTTT. The V call is TRBV5-4, the J call TRBJ2-3, with 7 bases aligning to TRBD2. Germline lookup yields CDR1 SGHNT and CDR2 YYREEE (reference sequence). This CDR3 is 18 amino acids long. V gave up 2 bases and J gave up 5 bases; unmatched junction bases: 17.

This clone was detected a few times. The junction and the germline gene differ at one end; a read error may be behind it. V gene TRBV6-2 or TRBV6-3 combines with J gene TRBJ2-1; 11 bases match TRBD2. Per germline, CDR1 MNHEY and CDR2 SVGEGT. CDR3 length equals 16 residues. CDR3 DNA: TGTGTCAGCGTCGGCCTAGCGGGGGGCTCCTACAATGAGCAGTTCTTC. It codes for CVSVGLAGGSYNEQFF.

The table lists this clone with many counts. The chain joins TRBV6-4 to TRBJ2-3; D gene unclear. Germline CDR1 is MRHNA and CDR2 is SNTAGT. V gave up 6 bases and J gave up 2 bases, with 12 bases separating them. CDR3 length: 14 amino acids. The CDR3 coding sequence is TGTGCCAGCAGGGTGCCCCCCCCCACAGATACGCAGTATTTT. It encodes CASRVPPPTDTQYF.

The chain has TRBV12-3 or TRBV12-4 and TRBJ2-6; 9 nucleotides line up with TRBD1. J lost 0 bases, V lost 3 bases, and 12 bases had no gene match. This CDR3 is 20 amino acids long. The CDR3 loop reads CASSFMGRTGVFSGANVLTF. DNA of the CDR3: TGTGCCAGCAGTTTCATGGGCAGGACAGGGGTGTTCTCTGGGGCCAACGTCCTGACTTTC.

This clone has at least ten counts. CDR3 coding DNA: TGTGCCAGCAGCCACCCATCCTCTCTAGCGGGATCGTACTACAATGAGCAGTTCTTC. Its protein product is CASSHPSSLAGSYYNEQFF. The V and J genes are TRBV14 and TRBJ2-1; TRBD2 agrees at 9 bases. The germline CDR1 and CDR2 sequences are SGHDN and FVKESK. The CDR3 is 19 residues long. The V and J ends lost 3 bases and 3 bases, in that order; junction bases with no gene match: 15.

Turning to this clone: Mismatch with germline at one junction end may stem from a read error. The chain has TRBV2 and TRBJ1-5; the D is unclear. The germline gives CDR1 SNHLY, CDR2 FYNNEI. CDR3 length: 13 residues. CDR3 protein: CASSHIMNQPQHF. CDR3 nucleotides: TGTGCCAGCAGCCATATCATGAATCAGCCCCAACATTTT.

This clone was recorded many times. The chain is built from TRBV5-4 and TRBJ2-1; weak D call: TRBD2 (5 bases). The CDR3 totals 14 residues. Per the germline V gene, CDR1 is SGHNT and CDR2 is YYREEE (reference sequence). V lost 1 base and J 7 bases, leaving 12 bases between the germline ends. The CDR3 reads CASSLPPGGNEQFF. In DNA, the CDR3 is TGTGCCAGCAGCTTGCCGCCAGGCGGGAATGAGCAGTTCTTC.

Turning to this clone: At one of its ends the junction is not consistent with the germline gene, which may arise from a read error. CDR3 coding DNA: TGTGCCAGCAGTTACGGGCCATGGGGCTACATCTCTGGGGCCAACCTCCTGACTTTC. Amino acid sequence: CASSYGPWGYISGANLLTF. The chain carries TRBV6-2 or TRBV6-3 and TRBJ2-6, with D maybe TRBD1 (5 bases). The CDR3 runs to 19 residues. Per germline, CDR1 MNHEY and CDR2 SVGEGT.

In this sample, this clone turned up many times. The CDR3 nucleotides read TGTGCCAGCAGCCAAGGTAGCGGAAGCACAGATACGCAGTATTTT. Translated, it gives CASSQGSGSTDTQYF. J is TRBJ2-3 and V is TRBV14, with D tentatively TRBD2 (6 bases). The CDR3 contains 15 residues. Trimming removed 1 base at V and 0 bases at J, with 8 bases between. CDR1 is SGHDN and CDR2 is FVKESK in the germline V gene.

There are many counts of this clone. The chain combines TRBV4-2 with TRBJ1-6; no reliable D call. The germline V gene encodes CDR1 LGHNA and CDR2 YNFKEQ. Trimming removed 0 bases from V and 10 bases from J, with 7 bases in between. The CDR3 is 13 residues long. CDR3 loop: CASSQDFWSPLHF. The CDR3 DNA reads TGTGCCAGCAGCCAAGATTTTTGGTCACCCCTCCACTTT.

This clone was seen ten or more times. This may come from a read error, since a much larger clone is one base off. The CDR3: CASRSVISYEQCF. CDR3 sequence (DNA): TGTGCCAGCAGGTCGGTGATTTCCTACGAGCAGTGCTTC. The V gene is TRBV28, the J gene TRBJ2-7; D unresolved. This CDR3 contains 13 residues. Germline CDR1 reads MDHEN; CDR2 reads SYDVKM.

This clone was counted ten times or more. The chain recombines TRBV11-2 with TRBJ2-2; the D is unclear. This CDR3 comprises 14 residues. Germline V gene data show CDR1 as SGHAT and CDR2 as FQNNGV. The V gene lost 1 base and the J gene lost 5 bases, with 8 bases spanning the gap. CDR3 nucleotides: TGTGCCAGCAGCTTAGGCTTTGGGACCGGGGAGCTGTTTTTT. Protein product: CASSLGFGTGELFF.

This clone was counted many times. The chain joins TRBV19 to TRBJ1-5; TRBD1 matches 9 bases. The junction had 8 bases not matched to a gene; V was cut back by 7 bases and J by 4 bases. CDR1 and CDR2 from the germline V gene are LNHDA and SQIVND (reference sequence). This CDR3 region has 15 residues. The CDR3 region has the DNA TGTGCCAGTACCGCCGGGACAGGGCTTAATCAGCCCCAGCATTTT. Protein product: CASTAGTGLNQPQHF.

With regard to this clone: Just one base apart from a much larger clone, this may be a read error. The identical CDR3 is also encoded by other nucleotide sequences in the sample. CDR3 coding DNA: TGTGCCAGCAGCATCACCCCGTTCGCAGTTGAAACACAGTACTTC. Translated: CASSITPFAVETQYF. The chain carries TRBV6-2 or TRBV6-3 and TRBJ2-5; no firm D call. In germline, CDR1 is MNHEY, CDR2 SVGEGT. The CDR3 has 15 amino acids. The V end was cut by 6 bases, the J end by 11 bases, with 25 bases between.

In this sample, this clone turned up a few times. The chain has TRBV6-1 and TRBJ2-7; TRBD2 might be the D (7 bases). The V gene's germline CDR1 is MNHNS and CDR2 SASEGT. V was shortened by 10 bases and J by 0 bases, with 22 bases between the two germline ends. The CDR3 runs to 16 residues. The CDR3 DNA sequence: TGTGCCACCCCCCCCCCGGGGGGCTTAAGCTCCTACGAGCAGTACGTC. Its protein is CATPPPGGLSSYEQYV.

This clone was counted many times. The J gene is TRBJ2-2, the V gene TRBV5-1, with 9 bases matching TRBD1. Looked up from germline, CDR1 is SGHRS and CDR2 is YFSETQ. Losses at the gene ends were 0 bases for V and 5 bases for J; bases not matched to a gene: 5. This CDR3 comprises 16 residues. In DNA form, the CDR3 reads TGCGCCAGCAGCTTGGAACAGGGGGCGCTTACCGGGGAGCTGTTTTTT. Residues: CASSLEQGALTGELFF. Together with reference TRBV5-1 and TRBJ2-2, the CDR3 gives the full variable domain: KAGVTQTPRYLIKTRGQQVTLSCSPISGHRSVSWYQQTPGQGLQFLFEYFSETQRNKGNFPGRFSGRQFSNSRSEMNVSTLELGDSALYLCASSLEQGALTGELFFGEGSRLTVL.